A selection of T cell receptor beta chains follows, all from one sample in a study of cytomegalovirus exposure and HLA in healthy donors. This table comes from immunoSEQ multiplex PCR, and its TCRdb copy is limited to in-frame clones, with some not included. The repertoire table contains tens of thousands of clones. The sequencing input was PBMCs. The origin of the receptors is a male donor in good health and CMV-seropositive. CDR3s include the opening cysteine and the closing phenylalanine or tryptophan. D genes are given only for firm matches.

D gene: .
J gene: TRBJ1-1
V gene: TRBV6-1
CDR3 DNA: TGTGCCAGCAGTGCTCGACAGGTGAACACTGAAGCTTTCTTT
CDR3 protein: CASSARQVNTEAFF

D gene: TRBD2
J gene: TRBJ2-1
V gene: TRBV5-1
CDR3 DNA: TGCGCCAGCCGTCGGGGCAGCGGGGGGGCCGATGGTGAGCAGTTCTTC
CDR3 protein: CASRRGSGGADGEQFF

D gene: .
J gene: TRBJ1-2
V gene: TRBV9
CDR3 DNA: TGTGCCAGCAGCGTAGACAGGAACTATGGCTACACCTTC
CDR3 protein: CASSVDRNYGYTF

D gene: .
J gene: TRBJ2-7
V gene: TRBV7-9
CDR3 DNA: TGTGCCAGCAGCCCGCGGACAGAGGGCGAGCAGTACTTC
CDR3 protein: CASSPRTEGEQYF

D gene: .
J gene: TRBJ1-6
V gene: TRBV5-1
CDR3 DNA: TGCGCCAGCAGCTTGCGGCAGGGGAATAATTCACCCCTCCACTTT
CDR3 protein: CASSLRQGNNSPLHF

D gene: TRBD1
J gene: TRBJ1-6
V gene: TRBV6-4
CDR3 DNA: TGTGCCAGCAGTGACGGGGGACAGGGGTCACCCCTCCACTTT
CDR3 protein: CASSDGGQGSPLHF

D gene: .
J gene: TRBJ1-2
V gene: TRBV14
CDR3 DNA: TGTGCCAGCAGCCAACAGGCTTATGGCTACACCTTC
CDR3 protein: CASSQQAYGYTF

D gene: .
J gene: TRBJ2-7
V gene: TRBV28
CDR3 DNA: TGTGCCAGCAGTTTCGACGGGGGAGCCTACGAGCAGTACTTC
CDR3 protein: CASSFDGGAYEQYF

D gene: .
J gene: TRBJ2-7
V gene: TRBV15
CDR3 DNA: TGTGCCACCAGCAGTCCCGGGGTAGAGGGGCAGTACTTC
CDR3 protein: CATSSPGVEGQYF

D gene: .
J gene: TRBJ1-2
V gene: TRBV6-1
CDR3 DNA: TGTGCCAGCAAAACAGGGTTGGACTATGGCTACACCTTC
CDR3 protein: CASKTGLDYGYTF

D gene: TRBD1
J gene: TRBJ1-3
V gene: TRBV7-9
CDR3 DNA: TGTGCCAGCAGCCACCCCCCGGACAGGCTATATTTT
CDR3 protein: CASSHPPDRLYF

D gene: TRBD1
J gene: TRBJ1-1
V gene: TRBV29-1
CDR3 DNA: TGCAGCGTGGACAGGGGGGGAGCTGAAGCTTTCTTT
CDR3 protein: CSVDRGGAEAFF

D gene: .
J gene: TRBJ1-5
V gene: TRBV5-6
CDR3 DNA: TGTGCCAGCAGCTCCGGGTTTGGCAATCAGCCCCAGCATTTT
CDR3 protein: CASSSGFGNQPQHF

D gene: TRBD2
J gene: TRBJ2-7
V gene: TRBV19
CDR3 DNA: TGTGCCAGTAGTACAGCGGGAGGGCTGAACGAGCAGTACTTC
CDR3 protein: CASSTAGGLNEQYF

D gene: .
J gene: TRBJ2-3
V gene: TRBV30
CDR3 DNA: TGTGCCTGGAGTGTACAGGGGGGGGCGGATACGCAGTATTTT
CDR3 protein: CAWSVQGGADTQYF

D gene: .
J gene: TRBJ1-1
V gene: TRBV4-1
CDR3 DNA: TGCGCCAGCAGGGGCATCCTAAAGGGGACTGAAGCTTTCTTT
CDR3 protein: CASRGILKGTEAFF

D gene: TRBD1
J gene: TRBJ1-5
V gene: TRBV4-1
CDR3 DNA: TGCGCCAGCAGCCGGAATGGACAGGGCTTTAATCAGCCCCAGCATTTT
CDR3 protein: CASSRNGQGFNQPQHF

D gene: .
J gene: TRBJ1-3
V gene: TRBV30
CDR3 DNA: TGTGCCGGGAGTGTTCAGGGGACCTCTGGAAACACCATATATTTT
CDR3 protein: CAGSVQGTSGNTIYF

D gene: TRBD1
J gene: TRBJ2-7
V gene: TRBV9
CDR3 DNA: TGTGCCAGCAGCGTCGAGGGGACAGGGAGGCCCTACGAGCAGTACTTC
CDR3 protein: CASSVEGTGRPYEQYF

D gene: .
J gene: TRBJ2-7
V gene: TRBV28
CDR3 DNA: TGTGCCATTTCCCTAGTGGGGGGAATCAAGGTGCAGTACTTC
CDR3 protein: CAISLVGGIKVQYF

D gene: TRBD1
J gene: TRBJ1-1
V gene: TRBV5-1
CDR3 DNA: TGCGCCAGCAGCTTAGGACAGGGGGAAGTAAAGGGTTTCTTT
CDR3 protein: CASSLGQGEVKGFF

D gene: .
J gene: TRBJ1-1
V gene: TRBV18
CDR3 DNA: TGTGCCAGCTCACGCGGGGATGGGGACACTGAAGCTTTCTTT
CDR3 protein: CASSRGDGDTEAFF

D gene: .
J gene: TRBJ2-7
V gene: TRBV5-1
CDR3 DNA: TGCGCCAGCAGCTTGGCACAGGGCTACGAGCAGTACTTC
CDR3 protein: CASSLAQGYEQYF

D gene: .
J gene: TRBJ1-6
V gene: TRBV5-1
CDR3 DNA: TGCGCCAGCAGCGCCTCCGGAGGGCCCGATTCACCCCTCCACTTT
CDR3 protein: CASSASGGPDSPLHF

D gene: TRBD2
J gene: TRBJ2-7
V gene: TRBV4-1
CDR3 DNA: TGCGCCAGCAGCCCCCGGGCTAGCGGGAGGGCCTCTGGCGAGCAGTACTTC
CDR3 protein: CASSPRASGRASGEQYF

D gene: TRBD2
J gene: TRBJ2-1
V gene: TRBV9
CDR3 DNA: TGTGCCAGCAGCGCGGGACTAGCGGGATCTCGGTATTCGGATGAGCAGTTCTTC
CDR3 protein: CASSAGLAGSRYSDEQFF

D gene: TRBD2
J gene: TRBJ2-1
V gene: TRBV6-5
CDR3 DNA: TGTGCCAGCAGTAGCGGGGGCTCAGGGAATGAGCAGTTCTTC
CDR3 protein: CASSSGGSGNEQFF

D gene: TRBD2
J gene: TRBJ2-1
V gene: TRBV28
CDR3 DNA: TGTGCCAGCAGTTTATACGGGCGGGAGGGAGTCAATGAGCAGTTCTTC
CDR3 protein: CASSLYGREGVNEQFF